Listed here is a single T cell receptor beta chain. Its target is unknown. Generated by immunoSEQ multiplex PCR, the TCRdb table keeps only in-frame clones and is missing some. The table lists more than 35,000 clones, roughly 72% of them singletons, with approximately 0.74% in the top ten. V was trimmed by 2 bases and J by 5 bases, leaving 9 bases between them. Germline V gene data show CDR1 as SGHDN and CDR2 as FVKESK. CDR3 length: 13 residues. This record belongs to a study of pediatric ulcerative colitis. Rectal tissue came from one to two pinch biopsies taken at colonoscopy. Broader study findings: Blood-rectal clonal overlap within each person was significantly higher in ulcerative colitis patients than controls.

V is TRBV14 and J is TRBJ1-2; D unclear. This TCR was recovered from a boy between 10 and 17 years old with moderate ulcerative colitis. Sequencing was done on a sample of gut tissue. The CDR3 here is CASSQRLSYGYTF. Here the CDR3 DNA reads TGTGCCAGCAGCCAACGGCTATCTTATGGCTACACCTTC.